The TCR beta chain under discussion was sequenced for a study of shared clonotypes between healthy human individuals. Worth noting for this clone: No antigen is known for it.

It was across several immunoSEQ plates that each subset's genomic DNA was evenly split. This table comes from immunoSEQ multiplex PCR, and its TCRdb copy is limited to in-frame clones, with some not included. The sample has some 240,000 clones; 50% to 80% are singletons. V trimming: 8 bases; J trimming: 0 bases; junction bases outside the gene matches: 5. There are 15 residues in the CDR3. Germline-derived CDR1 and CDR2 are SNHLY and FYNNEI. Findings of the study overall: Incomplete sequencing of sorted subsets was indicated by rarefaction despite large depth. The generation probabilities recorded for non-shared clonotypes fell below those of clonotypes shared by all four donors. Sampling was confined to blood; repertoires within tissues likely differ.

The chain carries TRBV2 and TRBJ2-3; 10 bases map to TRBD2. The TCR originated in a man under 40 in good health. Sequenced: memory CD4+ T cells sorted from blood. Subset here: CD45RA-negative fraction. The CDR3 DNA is TGTGCCAGCGGCCTACTAGCGGGAAGCACAGATACGCAGTATTTT. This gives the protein CASGLLAGSTDTQYF.